The 5 T cell receptor beta chains below come from one sample, sequenced in a study of regulatory T cells in long-lasting Graves disease. In building TCR beta libraries, iRepertoire HTBI primers were used together with Arm-PCR of CDR3 regions. Each CDR3 protein gets one entry after TCRdb re-called the multiplex PCR reads with MiXCR. Here the sample spans approximately 400,000 distinct CDR3 sequences, around 20% being singletons. Indicated time point: persistent/refractory GD, antithyroid drugs over 5 years with positive TRAb. PBMCs provided the RNA from which the TCR library was made. Sequenced material: peripheral blood mononuclear cells (PBMCs), taken when the disease was refractory, from a patient treated with antithyroid drugs. The receptors derive from a female donor with Graves disease.

This clonotype was seen at least ten times. V is TRBV7-2 and J is TRBJ1-2; D gene unclear. Germline V gene sequence: CDR1 SGHTA, CDR2 FQGNSA. The CDR3 covers 12 residues. V was cut by 5 bases and J by 8 bases, with 12 bases left in between. DNA for the CDR3: TGTGCCAGCAGCCCGTCCAGTCAGGGCTACACCTTC. It codes for CASSPSSQGYTF.

The V call is TRBV7-2, the J call TRBJ1-2; 11 bases line up with TRBD1. The CDR3 is 14 residues long. V shed 6 bases and J 4 bases; nucleotides not matched to a gene: 4. Germline values: CDR1 SGHTA, CDR2 FQGNSA. In DNA, the CDR3 is TGTACCAGCAGGGGGACAGGGGGACCCTATGGCTACACCTTC. Translating gives CTSRGTGGPYGYTF.

This clonotype was seen a single time. An end of the junction does not agree with germline; a read error may underlie this. The chain is built from TRBV12-3 or TRBV12-4 and TRBJ1-4; 10 positions agree with TRBD1. This CDR3 spans 14 amino acids. The CDR3 here is CAGSSGTGDEKLFF. The CDR3 DNA follows: TGTGCCGGCAGCTCCGGGACAGGGGATGAAAAACTGTTTTTT.

The chain carries TRBV3-1 and TRBJ2-2, with TRBD2 matching 7 bases. V gave up 8 bases and J gave up 4 bases; unmatched junction bases: 4. Germline CDR1 LGHDT, CDR2 YNNKEL (reference sequence). The CDR3 loop spans 13 amino acids. CDR3 sequence: CASWAGVTGELFF. The CDR3 coding sequence is TGTGCCAGCTGGGCGGGAGTCACCGGGGAGCTGTTTTTT.

Worth noting for this clonotype: A much more abundant neighbour one base away suggests this may be a read error. The chain links TRBV2 to TRBJ1-3; weak D call: TRBD1 (6 bases). The CDR3 has 15 residues. Looked up from germline, CDR1 is SNHLY and CDR2 is FYNNEI. The chain's CDR3 is CASRPQGSSGNTTYF. CDR3 DNA: TGTGCCAGCAGACCCCAGGGGTCCTCTGGAAACACCACATATTTT. The full variable domain, with the rest looked up from reference TRBV2 and TRBJ1-3, is EPEVTQTPSHQVTQMGQEVILRCVPISNHLYFYWYRQILGQKVEFLVSFYNNEISEKSEIFDDQFSVERPDGSNFTLKIRSTKLEDSAMYFCASRPQGSSGNTTYFGEGSWLTVV.